The 26 T cell receptor beta chains listed next were all sequenced from one sample in a study of cytotoxic CD8 clonotypes in ibrutinib-treated CLL. The assay was immunoSEQ multiplex PCR, and TCRdb's table has in-frame clones only and misses some. The repertoire includes approximately 91,000 clones, around 79% of them detected once, and approximately 4.4% sits in the top ten. Sequences were derived from PBMCs, sampled after 12 months of ibrutinib treatment. These receptor sequences come from a human donor with chronic lymphocytic leukemia.

The V call is TRBV7-2, the J call TRBJ1-2; TRBD1 matches at 11 bases. The CDR3 covers 16 residues. V dropped 5 bases and J dropped 4; count of bases not matched to a gene: 9. From germline, CDR1 is SGHTA and CDR2 FQGNSA. As DNA, the CDR3 is TGTGCCAGCAGCCTTGGACAGGGGGCGCAGGCCTATGGCTACACCTTC. Translation: CASSLGQGAQAYGYTF.

This clone was seen only a few times. As DNA, the CDR3 is TGTGCCAGCAGCCAATTCCCGGGCACAGATACGCAGTATTTT. This gives the protein CASSQFPGTDTQYF. J is TRBJ2-3 and V is TRBV14; D unclear. The V end was cut by 2 bases, the J end by 1 base, with 7 bases between. The V gene's germline CDR1 is SGHDN and CDR2 FVKESK. This CDR3 is built from 14 residues. Variable domain in full (rest from reference TRBV14 and TRBJ2-3): EAGVTQFPSHSVIEKGQTVTLRCDPISGHDNLYWYRRVMGKEIKFLLHFVKESKQDESGMPNNRFLAERTGGTYSTLKVQPAELEDSGVYFCASSQFPGTDTQYFGPGTRLTVL.

The chain carries TRBV6-5 and TRBJ2-5, with 7 positions matching TRBD1. This CDR3 is 14 amino acids long. The V and J ends lost 0 bases and 4 bases, in that order; junction bases with no gene match: 2. CDR1 is MNHEY, CDR2 SVGAGI, per germline. DNA of the CDR3: TGTGCCAGCAGTTACTCAAGACAGGGAGAGACCCAGTACTTC. Its translation is CASSYSRQGETQYF.

The chain has TRBV28 and TRBJ1-2; D might be TRBD1 (6 bases). CDR1 and CDR2 (germline): MDHEN, SYDVKM. The V end was cut by 6 bases, the J end by 7 bases, with 18 bases between. The CDR3 is 14 amino acids. CDR3 region: CASRRQESRGGYTF. The CDR3 bases are TGTGCCAGCAGACGACAGGAGTCCCGTGGTGGCTACACCTTC.

The chain employs TRBV5-1 and TRBJ2-2; D unclear. This CDR3 contains 15 residues. Between the trimmed V and J ends, which lost 4 bases and 0 bases, there was a span of 10 bases. The germline CDR1 and CDR2 sequences are SGHRS and YFSETQ. CDR3 sequence (DNA): TGCGCCAGCAGCCCGGGTCGCTCGAACACCGGGGAGCTGTTTTTT. It is translated as CASSPGRSNTGELFF.

The chain combines TRBV19 with TRBJ2-1, with 11 bases fitting TRBD2. V shed 5 bases and J 7 bases; nucleotides not matched to a gene: 7. The CDR3 has 15 residues. Germline V lookup: CDR1 LNHDA, CDR2 SQIVND (reference sequence). The chain's CDR3 is CASSPPTSGKNEQFF. The CDR3 nucleotides read TGTGCCAGTAGTCCCCCGACTAGCGGGAAGAATGAGCAGTTCTTC.

The rearrangement uses TRBV19 and TRBJ2-5, with D perhaps matching TRBD2 (6 bases). The V gene lost 2 bases and the J gene lost 2 bases, with 12 bases spanning the gap. The CDR3 spans 15 residues. Germline V gives CDR1 LNHDA, CDR2 SQIVND (reference sequence). The chain's CDR3 is CASSIIGGGQETQYF. The CDR3 nucleotides are TGTGCCAGTAGTATAATCGGGGGAGGACAAGAGACCCAGTACTTC.

V gene TRBV6-5 combines with J gene TRBJ2-6; D is undetermined. The CDR3 consists of 15 residues. Germline CDR1 and CDR2: MNHEY and SVGAGI. With 6 bases removed from V and 2 bases from J, the gap between germline ends came to 11 bases. This CDR3 is CASRRPPPGANVLTF. CDR3 coding DNA: TGTGCCAGCAGGCGTCCCCCTCCTGGGGCCAACGTCCTGACTTTC.

This rearrangement joins TRBV11-1 to TRBJ2-2; 9 bases are shared with TRBD1. Germline V gene data show CDR1 as SGHAT and CDR2 as FQDESV (reference sequence). Losses at the gene ends were 5 bases for V and 5 bases for J; bases not matched to a gene: 12. CDR3 length: 17 residues. The CDR3 nucleotides are TGTGCCAGCAGCCGAGGGAGGACAGGGGATTTGACCGGGGAGCTGTTTTTT. As protein: CASSRGRTGDLTGELFF.

Remarks on this clone: At one end, the junction sequence differs from germline, possibly due to a read error. The rearrangement links TRBV10-1 to TRBJ2-7; TRBD2 matches 7 bases. Germline V lookup: CDR1 WNHNN, CDR2 SYGVQD (reference sequence). CDR3 size: 13 residues. The CDR3 DNA reads as TGCGCCCGCAGCGGGACTGCCTCCTACGAGCAGTACTTC. Its translation is CARSGTASYEQYF.

This chain joins TRBV19 and TRBJ2-5; 9 nucleotides agree with TRBD1. The CDR3 contains 13 residues. Germline CDR1 reads LNHDA; CDR2 reads SQIVND (reference sequence). J was trimmed by 4 bases and V by 6 bases; bases with no gene match: 3. In nucleotides, the CDR3 is TGTGCCAGTAGACCGACAGGGGGAGAGACCCAGTACTTC. It yields the protein CASRPTGGETQYF.

The chain couples TRBV7-2 to TRBJ2-2, with TRBD2 as a possible D gene (6 bases). CDR1 SGHTA and CDR2 FQGNSA come from the germline V gene. CDR3 length equals 18 residues. With 4 bases removed from V and 0 bases from J, the gap between germline ends came to 18 bases. The CDR3 DNA follows: TGTGCCAGCAGCTACGGCTGGGGGGTAGCGTCGAACACCGGGGAGCTGTTTTTT. It specifies CASSYGWGVASNTGELFF.

The chain combines TRBV7-2 with TRBJ2-3; tentatively, D is TRBD1 (7 bases). V lost 5 bases and J lost 0, with 12 bases in between. Germline CDR1 is SGHTA and CDR2 is FQGNSA. The CDR3 has 15 residues. The CDR3 sequence is CASSPRGASTDTQYF. The CDR3 DNA is TGTGCCAGCAGCCCCAGGGGGGCGAGCACAGATACGCAGTATTTT.

The V gene is TRBV7-3, the J gene TRBJ1-1, with no clear D. Trimming took 5 bases from V and 0 from J, leaving 7 bases between them. The CDR3 spans 13 residues. Germline lookup yields CDR1 SGHTA and CDR2 FQGTGA. This CDR3 reads CASSDTMNTEAFF. In nucleotides, the CDR3 is TGTGCCAGCAGCGACACCATGAACACTGAAGCTTTCTTT.

The V call is TRBV7-2, the J call TRBJ2-6; the D call may be TRBD1 or TRBD2 (5 bases each). Looked up from germline, CDR1 is SGHTA and CDR2 is FQGNSA. The CDR3 is 16 residues long. V dropped 0 bases and J dropped 0 bases, with 6 bases sitting between them. The CDR3 region is CASSLAGTSGANVLTF. CDR3 bases: TGTGCCAGCAGCTTAGCGGGGACCTCTGGGGCCAACGTCCTGACTTTC.

The rearrangement links TRBV7-9 to TRBJ2-6; tentative D call: TRBD1 (5 bases). Germline values: CDR1 SEHNR, CDR2 FQNEAQ (reference sequence). The CDR3 contains 15 residues. Trimming took off 5 bases at V and 2 bases at J, with 10 bases between the two ends. The CDR3 sequence: CASSPWGAGANVLTF. CDR3 nucleotide sequence: TGTGCCAGCAGCCCCTGGGGCGCTGGGGCCAACGTCCTGACTTTC.

In its sample, this clone was seen once. The V call is TRBV5-1, the J call TRBJ2-5; 8 positions match TRBD1. J gave up 2 bases and V 5 bases, and 8 bases lay outside the gene matches. CDR3 length: 15 amino acids. The germline V gene encodes CDR1 SGHRS and CDR2 YFSETQ. The CDR3: CASRDGQGPQETQYF. The CDR3 DNA reads as TGCGCCAGCAGGGACGGACAGGGCCCTCAAGAGACCCAGTACTTC.

The chain is built from TRBV4-3 and TRBJ2-5; TRBD1 matches 8 bases. The CDR3 length is 17 residues. V lost 0 bases and J lost 1; bases outside the gene matches: 7. Germline loops: CDR1 LGHNA, CDR2 YSLEER. The CDR3: CASSQDHGRGLQETQYF. In DNA form, the CDR3 reads TGCGCCAGCAGCCAAGATCACGGCAGGGGGCTCCAAGAGACCCAGTACTTC.

The chain couples TRBV27 to TRBJ1-1; tentatively, D is TRBD1 (5 bases). The CDR3 sequence is 13 residues long. The V gene lost 3 bases and the J gene lost 7 bases, with 12 bases spanning the gap. Germline loops: CDR1 MNHEY, CDR2 SMNVEV (reference sequence). CDR3 in DNA: TGTGCCAGCAGTTTGTGGGGCCTGGGTGAAGCTTTCTTT. Translating gives CASSLWGLGEAFF.

CDR3 DNA: TGTGCCAGCAGCCAAGGGGCGTGGGGCGAGCAGTACTTC. Encoded protein: CASSQGAWGEQYF. The J gene is TRBJ2-7, the V gene TRBV14; D remains unclear. This CDR3 spans 13 amino acids. Per the germline V gene, CDR1 is SGHDN and CDR2 is FVKESK. Between the trimmed V and J ends, which lost 1 base and 6 bases, there was a span of 10 bases. Full variable domain (missing parts from reference TRBV14 and TRBJ2-7): EAGVTQFPSHSVIEKGQTVTLRCDPISGHDNLYWYRRVMGKEIKFLLHFVKESKQDESGMPNNRFLAERTGGTYSTLKVQPAELEDSGVYFCASSQGAWGEQYFGPGTRLTVT.

The chain employs TRBV7-3 and TRBJ2-3; no firm D call. V lost 0 bases, J lost 1 base, and 2 bases lay in between. Germline lookup yields CDR1 SGHTA and CDR2 FQGTGA. The CDR3 contains 13 residues. The CDR3 loop is CASSLTGTDTQYF. DNA of the CDR3: TGTGCCAGCAGCTTAACGGGCACAGATACGCAGTATTTT.

This sequence joins TRBV5-1 and TRBJ1-5; TRBD1 agrees at 10 bases. Trimming removed 6 bases from V and 6 bases from J; junction bases left unmatched: 6. The CDR3 has 14 residues. CDR1 and CDR2 from the germline V gene are SGHRS and YFSETQ. CDR3 DNA sequence: TGCGCCAGCACCCGGACAGGGGGGGGTCAGCCCCAGCATTTT. This encodes CASTRTGGGQPQHF.

This clone was found once. This chain's CDR3 is CASTRTPNYGYTF. For the CDR3, the DNA is TGTGCCAGCACCCGGACACCTAACTATGGCTACACCTTC. The chain is built from TRBV6-5 and TRBJ1-2, with a possible D match to TRBD1 (5 bases). With 7 bases removed from V and 0 bases from J, the gap between germline ends came to 9 bases. Germline V gene data show CDR1 as MNHEY and CDR2 as SVGAGI. The CDR3 is 13 residues long.

The rearrangement uses TRBV6-6 and TRBJ2-1; no reliable D call. The CDR3 is 12 residues long. CDR1 is MNHNY and CDR2 is SVGAGI in the germline V gene (reference sequence). Trimming left V 6 bases short and J 8 bases short, with 11 bases between. CDR3 DNA sequence: TGTGCCAGCAGCCCAAGTATCTATGAGCAGTTCTTC. Translating it yields CASSPSIYEQFF.

The chain carries TRBV18 and TRBJ2-1, with 11 bases lining up with TRBD2. This CDR3 region has 17 residues. After removal of 3 bases from V and 9 bases from J, the junction contained 13 bases not matched to a gene. The V gene's germline CDR1 is KGHSH and CDR2 LQKENI. CDR3 coding DNA: TGTGCCAGCTCACCCCAGCGGGGACTAGCGGACGGGGCTGAGCAGTTCTTC. Translating gives CASSPQRGLADGAEQFF. Looking up the rest from reference TRBV18 and TRBJ2-1 gives the full variable domain: NAGVMQNPRHLVRRRGQEARLRCSPMKGHSHVYWYRQLPEEGLKFMVYLQKENIIDESGMPKERFSAEFPKEGPSILRIQQVVRGDSAAYFCASSPQRGLADGAEQFFGPGTRLTVL.

This clone has only a few counts. The gene calls are TRBV19 and TRBJ1-2; the match to TRBD1 covers 7 bases. The germline CDR1 and CDR2 sequences are LNHDA and SQIVND (reference sequence). The CDR3 sequence is 14 residues long. J gave up 13 bases and V 5 bases, and 16 bases lay outside the gene matches. The CDR3 spells CASSARWDSVFGTF. The CDR3 DNA is TGTGCCAGTAGTGCGCGGTGGGACAGTGTCTTTGGCACCTTC.